Here is one T cell receptor beta chain with its context. What it binds is not known. These data come from a study of cytomegalovirus exposure and HLA in healthy donors. Overall study findings and caveats: In vitro confirmation showed a few CMV-associated chains to be CMV antigen specific. The study put under 200 TCR beta chains on its list as cytomegalovirus-associated.

Assay used: immunoSEQ multiplex PCR; TCRdb lists only in-frame clones, some missing. The sample includes about 140,000 clones, around 90% of them seen just once. This clonotype originated in a man between 18 and 35 years old in good health and CMV-seropositive. Sequenced material: PBMCs.

The chain's CDR3 is CASSFEQGAGKNIQYF. As DNA, the CDR3 is TGTGCCAGCAGTTTTGAACAGGGGGCCGGCAAAAACATTCAGTACTTC. The V call is TRBV6-5, the J call TRBJ2-4; 9 positions agree with TRBD1. V shed 4 bases and J 3 bases; nucleotides not matched to a gene: 7. The CDR3 has 16 amino acids. Germline V gene sequence: CDR1 MNHEY, CDR2 SVGAGI.